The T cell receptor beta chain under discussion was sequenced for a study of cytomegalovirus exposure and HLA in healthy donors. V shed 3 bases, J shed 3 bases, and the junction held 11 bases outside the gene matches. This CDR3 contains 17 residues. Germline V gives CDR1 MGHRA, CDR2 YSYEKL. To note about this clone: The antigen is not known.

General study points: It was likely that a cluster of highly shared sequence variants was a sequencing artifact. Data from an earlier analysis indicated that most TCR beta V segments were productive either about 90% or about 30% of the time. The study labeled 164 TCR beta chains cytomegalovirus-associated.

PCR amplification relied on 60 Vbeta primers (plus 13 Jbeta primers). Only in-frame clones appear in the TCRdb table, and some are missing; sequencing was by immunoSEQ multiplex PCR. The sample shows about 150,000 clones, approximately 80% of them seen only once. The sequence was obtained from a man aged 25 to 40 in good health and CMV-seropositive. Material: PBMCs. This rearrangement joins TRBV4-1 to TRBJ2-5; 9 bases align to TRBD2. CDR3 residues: CASSHGTSPGREETQYF. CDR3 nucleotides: TGCGCCAGCAGCCACGGGACTAGCCCGGGAAGGGAAGAGACCCAGTACTTC.